This entry is about one T cell receptor beta chain. The repertoire was sequenced with immunoSEQ multiplex PCR; TCRdb's copy has only in-frame clones and lacks some. The data contain about 98,000 clones, more than 75% of them singletons. This record belongs to a study of control samples from healthy donors and cancer patients. The clonotype was recovered from a man in his sixties in good health. The sample consisted of blood.

CDR3 sequence: CASSLRAVAYEQYF. The CDR3 DNA reads TGTGCCAGCAGCTTACGGGCAGTTGCCTACGAGCAGTACTTC. The chain carries TRBV7-8 and TRBJ2-7; D uncertain. V was shortened by 2 bases and J by 2 bases, with 10 bases between the two germline ends. Germline V gene sequence: CDR1 SGHVS, CDR2 FQNEAQ. CDR3 length: 14 residues.